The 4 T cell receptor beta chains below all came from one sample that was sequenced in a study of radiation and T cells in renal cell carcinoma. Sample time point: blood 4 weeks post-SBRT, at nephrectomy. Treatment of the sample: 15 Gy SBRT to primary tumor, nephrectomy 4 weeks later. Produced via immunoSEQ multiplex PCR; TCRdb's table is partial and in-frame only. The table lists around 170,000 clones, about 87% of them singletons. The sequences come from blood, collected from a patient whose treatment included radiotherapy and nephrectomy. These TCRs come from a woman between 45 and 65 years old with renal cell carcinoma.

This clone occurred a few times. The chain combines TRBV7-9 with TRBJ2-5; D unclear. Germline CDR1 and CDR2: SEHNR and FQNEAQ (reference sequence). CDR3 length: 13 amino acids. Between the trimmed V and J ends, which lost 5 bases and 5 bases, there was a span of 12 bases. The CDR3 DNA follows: TGTGCCAGCAGCCCCAGGTTTGGGGAGACCCAGTACTTC. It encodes CASSPRFGETQYF.

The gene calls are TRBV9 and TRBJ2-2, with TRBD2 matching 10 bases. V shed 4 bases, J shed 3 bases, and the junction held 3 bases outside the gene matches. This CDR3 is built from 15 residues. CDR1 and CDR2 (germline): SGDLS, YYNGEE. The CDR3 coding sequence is TGTGCCAGCAGCTCCCTAGCGGGGGACACCGGGGAGCTGTTTTTT. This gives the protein CASSSLAGDTGELFF.

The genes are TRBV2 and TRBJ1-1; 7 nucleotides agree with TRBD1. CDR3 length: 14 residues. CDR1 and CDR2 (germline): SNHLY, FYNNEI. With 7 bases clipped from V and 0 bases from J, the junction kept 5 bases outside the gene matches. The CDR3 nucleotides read TGTGCCAGCACACGCGACAGGGTGAACACTGAAGCTTTCTTT. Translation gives CASTRDRVNTEAFF.

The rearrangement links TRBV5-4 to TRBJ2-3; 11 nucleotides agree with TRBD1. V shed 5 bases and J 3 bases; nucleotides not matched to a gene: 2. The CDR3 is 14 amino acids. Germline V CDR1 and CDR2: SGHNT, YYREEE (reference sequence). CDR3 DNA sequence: TGTGCCAGCAGAGGACAGGGGGCAACAGATACGCAGTATTTT. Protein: CASRGQGATDTQYF.